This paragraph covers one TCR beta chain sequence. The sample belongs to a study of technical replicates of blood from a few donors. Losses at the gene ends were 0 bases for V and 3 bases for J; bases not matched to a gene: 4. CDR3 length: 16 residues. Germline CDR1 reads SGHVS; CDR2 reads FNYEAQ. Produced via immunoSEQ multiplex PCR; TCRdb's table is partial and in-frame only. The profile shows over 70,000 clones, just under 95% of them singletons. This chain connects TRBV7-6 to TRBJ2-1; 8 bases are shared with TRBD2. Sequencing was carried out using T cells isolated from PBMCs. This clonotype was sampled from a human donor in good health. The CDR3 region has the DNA TGTGCCAGCAGCTTAGCGCCGAGCGGGAGCTACAATGAGCAGTTCTTC. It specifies CASSLAPSGSYNEQFF.